One sample yielded the 17 T cell receptor beta chains listed below, sequenced in a study of blood T cell repertoires in COVID-19. Assay: immunoSEQ multiplex PCR; the TCRdb copy retains only in-frame clones and omits some. Seen here are more than 95,000 clones, approximately 88% observed once, and the top ten hold approximately 3.5%. What was sequenced was peripheral blood. The receptors derive from a woman aged 60-70 years with acute or convalescent COVID-19.

The chain combines TRBV18 with TRBJ1-2; the D is unclear. Germline CDR1 KGHSH, CDR2 LQKENI. This CDR3 is 17 amino acids long. V was clipped by 1 base and J by 0 bases, with 15 bases between them. This chain's CDR3 is CASSPLGRPPSNYGYTF. CDR3 bases: TGTGCCAGCTCACCACTAGGCAGGCCACCCTCTAACTATGGCTACACCTTC. The entire variable domain, with the rest obtained from reference TRBV18 and TRBJ1-2, is as follows: NAGVMQNPRHLVRRRGQEARLRCSPMKGHSHVYWYRQLPEEGLKFMVYLQKENIIDESGMPKERFSAEFPKEGPSILRIQQVVRGDSAAYFCASSPLGRPPSNYGYTFGSGTRLTVV.

V gene TRBV18 combines with J gene TRBJ2-5; possible D gene TRBD2, 6 bases. In germline, CDR1 is KGHSH, CDR2 LQKENI. CDR3 size: 15 residues. V was trimmed by 5 bases and J by 5 bases, leaving 18 bases between them. The CDR3 loop is CASSATGLPRETQYF. CDR3 bases: TGTGCCAGCTCAGCAACGGGACTCCCTAGGGAGACCCAGTACTTC.

The chain couples TRBV5-4 to TRBJ2-2; 7 bases are shared with TRBD1. The V gene's germline CDR1 is SGHNT and CDR2 YYREEE (reference sequence). V was pared by 4 bases and J by 3 bases, with 12 bases of the junction left unmatched. The CDR3 sequence is 17 residues long. The CDR3 loop is CASSPTIQGTHTGELFF. The DNA of the CDR3 is TGTGCCAGCAGCCCTACAATACAGGGGACCCACACCGGGGAGCTGTTTTTT.

This rearrangement joins TRBV19 to TRBJ1-5; 8 positions match TRBD1. Per germline, CDR1 LNHDA and CDR2 SQIVND (reference sequence). The CDR3 is 15 residues long. V shed 9 bases, J shed 4 bases, and the junction held 11 bases outside the gene matches. CDR3 bases: TGTGCCAGCAGACAGGGGACCTTAGAAAATCAGCCCCAGCATTTT. Its protein is CASRQGTLENQPQHF.

The chain has TRBV7-9 and TRBJ1-5, with TRBD1 identical over 7 bases. Germline CDR1 SEHNR, CDR2 FQNEAQ (reference sequence). J lost 3 bases, V lost 3 bases, and 2 bases had no gene match. This CDR3 comprises 14 residues. The CDR3 DNA reads as TGTGCCAGCAGCTTGGGACAGCTCAATCAGCCCCAGCATTTT. Amino acids: CASSLGQLNQPQHF.

The chain combines TRBV19 with TRBJ1-2; D is possibly TRBD1 (6 bases). The CDR3 covers 13 residues. Germline CDR1 and CDR2: LNHDA and SQIVND (reference sequence). The V gene lost 6 bases and the J gene lost 7 bases, with 15 bases spanning the gap. The CDR3 is CASSRRQVGGYTF. The CDR3 bases are TGTGCCAGTAGCCGCCGACAGGTCGGTGGCTACACCTTC.

This chain joins TRBV28 and TRBJ2-7, with TRBD2 identical over 7 bases. Looked up from germline, CDR1 is MDHEN and CDR2 is SYDVKM. Trimming cost V 4 bases and J 6 bases; bases outside gene matches: 18. The CDR3 spans 17 residues. CDR3 amino acids: CASSYKREPDGKAEQYF. For the CDR3, the DNA is TGTGCCAGCAGTTATAAGCGGGAACCAGACGGAAAGGCCGAGCAGTACTTC.

The chain is built from TRBV5-1 and TRBJ2-5, with D possibly being TRBD2 (6 bases). The CDR3 is 15 amino acids. V lost 4 bases and J 2 bases, leaving 15 bases between the germline ends. The germline V gene encodes CDR1 SGHRS and CDR2 YFSETQ. The CDR3 protein is CASSKGGGVQETQYF. The DNA of the CDR3 is TGCGCCAGCAGCAAAGGCGGCGGGGTACAAGAGACCCAGTACTTC.

This chain uses TRBV29-1 with TRBJ1-1; D is possibly TRBD1 (5 bases). Trimming cost V 5 bases and J 4 bases, with 11 bases left between them. The CDR3 extends over 12 amino acids. CDR1 is SQVTM, CDR2 ANQGSEA, per germline. Here the CDR3 DNA reads TGCAGCGTTCCCGCAGGGCGCACTGAAGCTTTCTTT. As protein: CSVPAGRTEAFF.

CDR3 nucleotides: TGTGCCAGCAGTTACGAGACTAGCGGCCAAGAGACCCAGTACTTC. Its translation: CASSYETSGQETQYF. V is TRBV6-6 and J is TRBJ2-5, with 9 bases that match TRBD2. CDR3 length: 15 residues. CDR1 is MNHNY, CDR2 SVGAGI, per germline (reference sequence). The ends lost 2 bases at V and 1 base at J; junction bases unmatched: 2.

The count of this clone is one. The chain links TRBV29-1 to TRBJ2-3; 14 positions agree with TRBD2. The CDR3 has 15 amino acids. Looked up from germline, CDR1 is SQVTM and CDR2 is ANQGSEA. Germline trimming cut 6 bases from V and 4 bases from J; bases unmatched to any gene: 6. The CDR3 nucleotides read TGCAGCGTCGGACTAGCGGGAGGAAATGCAGATACGCAGTATTTT. Amino acids: CSVGLAGGNADTQYF.

This rearrangement joins TRBV19 to TRBJ2-5; 7 bases map to TRBD1. Germline trimming cut 5 bases from V and 1 base from J; bases unmatched to any gene: 4. The CDR3 runs 14 residues. CDR1 and CDR2 (germline): LNHDA, SQIVND (reference sequence). The CDR3 region is CASSARDSQETQYF. CDR3 sequence (DNA): TGTGCCAGTAGTGCCCGGGACAGCCAAGAGACCCAGTACTTC.

This clone was detected only a few times. The gene calls are TRBV5-4 and TRBJ2-5, with D maybe TRBD1 (5 bases). Germline V gene data show CDR1 as SGHNT and CDR2 as YYREEE (reference sequence). The CDR3 runs to 14 residues. V dropped 3 bases and J dropped 5 bases, with 14 bases sitting between them. The CDR3 DNA follows: TGTGCCAGCAGCTCATCCACAGGACGGGAGACCCAGTACTTC. Translated: CASSSSTGRETQYF.

The chain links TRBV9 to TRBJ1-2; D is uncertain. Trimming pared 4 bases from V and 1 base from J, leaving 11 bases between. The CDR3 sequence is 14 residues long. The germline CDR1 and CDR2 sequences are SGDLS and YYNGEE. DNA of the CDR3: TGTGCCAGCAGCCCTAGCCCGGATAACTATGGCTACACCTTC. Translated, it gives CASSPSPDNYGYTF.

This sequence joins TRBV9 and TRBJ2-3; D remains ambiguous. Germline assignment: CDR1 SGDLS and CDR2 YYNGEE. Trimming took 1 base from V and 0 from J, leaving 6 bases between them. There are 14 residues in the CDR3. The CDR3 DNA reads as TGTGCCAGCAGCGTACAAGCTAGCACAGATACGCAGTATTTT. Translation gives CASSVQASTDTQYF.

This chain joins TRBV19 and TRBJ2-5; 9 nucleotides agree with TRBD1. J lost 2 bases, V lost 6 bases, and 10 bases had no gene match. CDR1 LNHDA and CDR2 SQIVND come from the germline V gene (reference sequence). The CDR3 sequence is 16 residues long. The CDR3 spells CASSSGTGLRQETQYF. CDR3 coding DNA: TGTGCCAGTAGCTCCGGGACAGGGCTGAGACAAGAGACCCAGTACTTC.

The gene calls are TRBV5-1 and TRBJ2-3; the match to TRBD1 covers 7 bases. This CDR3 has 19 amino acids. Per germline, CDR1 SGHRS and CDR2 YFSETQ. V shed 4 bases, J shed 2 bases, and the junction held 19 bases outside the gene matches. The CDR3 DNA follows: TGCGCCAGCAGCCCTAACCTTTTTACCGACAGGGATAACACAGATACGCAGTATTTT. Its translation is CASSPNLFTDRDNTDTQYF.